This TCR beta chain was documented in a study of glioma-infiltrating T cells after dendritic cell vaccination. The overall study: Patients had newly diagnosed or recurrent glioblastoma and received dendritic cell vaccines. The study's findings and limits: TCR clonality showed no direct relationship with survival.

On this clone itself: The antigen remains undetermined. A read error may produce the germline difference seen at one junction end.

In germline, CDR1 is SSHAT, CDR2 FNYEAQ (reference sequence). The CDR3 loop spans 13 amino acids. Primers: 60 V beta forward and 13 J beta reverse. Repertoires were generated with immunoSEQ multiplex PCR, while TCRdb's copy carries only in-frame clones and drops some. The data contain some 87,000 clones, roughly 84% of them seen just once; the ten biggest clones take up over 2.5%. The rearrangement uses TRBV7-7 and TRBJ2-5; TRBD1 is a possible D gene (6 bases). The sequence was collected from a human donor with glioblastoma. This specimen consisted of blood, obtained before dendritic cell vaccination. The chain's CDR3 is CASSLVGAETQYF. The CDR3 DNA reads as TGTGCTAGCAGCTTAGTGGGGGCAGAGACCCAGTACTTC.